This T cell receptor beta chain appears in the sequencing data of a study of cytomegalovirus exposure and HLA in healthy donors. The study's findings and limits: Highest at DRB1 and lowest at HLA-C, TCR association rates differed among HLA loci in a later analysis. For cytomegalovirus status, the classifier reportedly gave diagnoses with high specificity and sensitivity. An analysis done earlier found most TCR beta V segments productive about 87% or about 30% of the time.

The CDR3 contains 16 residues. The V gene lost 5 bases and the J gene lost 2 bases, with 19 bases spanning the gap. CDR1 and CDR2 (germline): MDHEN, SYDVKM. 60 Vbeta and 13 Jbeta primers were used in PCR. This table comes from immunoSEQ multiplex PCR, and its TCRdb copy is limited to in-frame clones, with some not included. The table shows approximately 160,000 clones, with about three quarters occurring only once. Remarks on this clone: Its specificity is unknown.

The V gene is TRBV28, the J gene TRBJ2-7, with a possible D match to TRBD1 (7 bases). This clonotype was obtained from a woman aged 25 to 39 in good health and CMV-seropositive. Specimen: PBMCs. The CDR3 region is CASSPLAGQRTYEQYF. The DNA for the CDR3 is TGTGCCAGCAGTCCCCTGGCGGGACAGAGAACCTACGAGCAGTACTTC.